This TCR beta chain came from a study of T-cell reconstitution after alpha-beta-depleted transplantation in children. The ends were cut back, 2 bases at V and 7 bases at J, with 12 bases in the middle. There are 14 residues in the CDR3. Germline V CDR1 and CDR2: SGHTA, FQGTGA. General study points: Surviving thymic progenitors and recipient T cells were the source of high TCRbeta diversity at day 60 in some patients. There were reportedly several hundred expanded graft clones from which alpha-beta T cells came about two months after transplant. Hyperexpanded clones declined; after one year, newly produced T cells mostly supplied diversity.

This clonotype was detected ten times or more. Its antigen is not identified. A TCRbeta library incorporating unique molecular identifiers was prepared. TCRdb re-analysed the PCR reads in MiXCR, keeping a single row per CDR3 protein. The table shows about 290,000 distinct CDR3 sequences, with nearly 8% occurring only once. Sequenced material: peripheral blood, taken 360 days after TCRalphabeta/CD19-depleted stem cell transplant. The chain carries TRBV7-3 and TRBJ2-1, with D perhaps TRBD1 or TRBD2 (5 bases each). The receptor was derived from a female patient between 2 and 15 years old who had a stem cell transplant for Fanconi anemia, so the T cells may come from the graft donor. The CDR3 DNA is TGTGCCAGCAGCTTAGATGGGACGCCTAATGAGCAGTTCTTC. Protein: CASSLDGTPNEQFF. Full variable domain (outside the CDR3, taken from reference TRBV7-3 and TRBJ2-1): GAGVSQTPSNKVTEKGKYVELRCDPISGHTALYWYRQSLGQGPEFLIYFQGTGAADDSGLPNDRFFAVRPEGSVSTLKIQRTERGDSAVYLCASSLDGTPNEQFFGPGTRLTVL.